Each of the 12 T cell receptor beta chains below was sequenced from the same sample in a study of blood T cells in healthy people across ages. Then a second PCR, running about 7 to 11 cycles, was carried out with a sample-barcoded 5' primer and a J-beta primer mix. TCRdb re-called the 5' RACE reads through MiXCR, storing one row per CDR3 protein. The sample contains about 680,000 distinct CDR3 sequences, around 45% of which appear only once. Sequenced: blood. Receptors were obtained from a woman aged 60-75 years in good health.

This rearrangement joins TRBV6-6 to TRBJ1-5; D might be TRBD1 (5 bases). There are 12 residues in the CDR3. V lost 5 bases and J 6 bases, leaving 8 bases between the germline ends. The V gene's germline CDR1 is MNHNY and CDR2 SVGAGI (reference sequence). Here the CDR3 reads CASSQGTQPQHF. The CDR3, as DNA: TGTGCCAGCAGTCAGGGTACTCAGCCCCAGCATTTT.

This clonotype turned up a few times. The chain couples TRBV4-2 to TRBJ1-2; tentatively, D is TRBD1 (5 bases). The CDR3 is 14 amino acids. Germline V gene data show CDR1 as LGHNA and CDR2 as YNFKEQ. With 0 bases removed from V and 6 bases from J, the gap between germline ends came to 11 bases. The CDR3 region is CASSQDIGAHGYTF. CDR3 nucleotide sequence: TGTGCCAGCAGCCAAGATATAGGGGCCCATGGCTACACCTTC.

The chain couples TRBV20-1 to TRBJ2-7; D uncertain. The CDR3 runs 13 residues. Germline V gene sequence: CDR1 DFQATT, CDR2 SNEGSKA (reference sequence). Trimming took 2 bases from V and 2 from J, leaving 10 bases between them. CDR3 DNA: TGCAGTGCTAGAACAGCCCTTACCTACGAGCAGTACTTC. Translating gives CSARTALTYEQYF.

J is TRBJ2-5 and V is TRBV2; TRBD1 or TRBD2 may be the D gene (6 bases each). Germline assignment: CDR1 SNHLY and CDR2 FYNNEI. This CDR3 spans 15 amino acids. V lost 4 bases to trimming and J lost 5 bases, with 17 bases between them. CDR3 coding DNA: TGTGCCAGCAGTGCTATTATGGGGGGCCCGGAGACCCAGTACTTC. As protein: CASSAIMGGPETQYF.

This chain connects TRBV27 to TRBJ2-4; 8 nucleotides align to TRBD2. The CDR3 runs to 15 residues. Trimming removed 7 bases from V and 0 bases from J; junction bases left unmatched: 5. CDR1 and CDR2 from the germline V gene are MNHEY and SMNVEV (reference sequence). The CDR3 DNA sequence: TGTGCCAGCACTCAAGCGGGAGTAGCCAAAAACATTCAGTACTTC. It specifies CASTQAGVAKNIQYF.

CDR3 sequence (DNA): TGTGCCAGCAGTTACGAATCTACAGGGGTCAAAAACATTCAGTACTTC. Its protein product is CASSYESTGVKNIQYF. This sequence joins TRBV6-6 and TRBJ2-4, with 7 nucleotides matching TRBD1. Trimming removed 2 bases from V and 3 bases from J; junction bases left unmatched: 7. Germline V gene sequence: CDR1 MNHNY, CDR2 SVGAGI (reference sequence). The CDR3 is 16 residues long.

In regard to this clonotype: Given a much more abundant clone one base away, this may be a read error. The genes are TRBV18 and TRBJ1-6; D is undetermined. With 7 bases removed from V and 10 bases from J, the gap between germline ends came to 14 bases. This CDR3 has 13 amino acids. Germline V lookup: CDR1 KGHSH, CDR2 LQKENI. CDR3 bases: TGTGCCAGCTTTCGAGACGCCAGCTCACCCCTCCACTTT. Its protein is CASFRDASSPLHF. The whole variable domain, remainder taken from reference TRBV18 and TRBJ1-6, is NAGVMQNPRHLVRRRGQEARLRCSPMKGHSHVYWYRQLPEEGLKFMVYLQKENIIDESGMPKERFSAEFPKEGPSILRIQQVVRGDSAAYFCASFRDASSPLHFGNGTRLTVT.

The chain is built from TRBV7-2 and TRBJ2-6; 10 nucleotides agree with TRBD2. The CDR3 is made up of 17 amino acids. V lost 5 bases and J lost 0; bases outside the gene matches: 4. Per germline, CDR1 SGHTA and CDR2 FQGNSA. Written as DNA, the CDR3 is TGTGCCAGCAGCAGAGGACTAGCGGACTCTGGGGCCAACGTCCTGACTTTC. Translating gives CASSRGLADSGANVLTF.

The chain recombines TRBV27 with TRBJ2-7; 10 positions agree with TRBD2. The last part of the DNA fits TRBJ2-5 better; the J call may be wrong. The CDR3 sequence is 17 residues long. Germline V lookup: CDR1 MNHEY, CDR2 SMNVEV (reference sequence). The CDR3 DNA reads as TGTGCCAGCAGTCTCCTGGGGGTAGCGGGGGGATTTGAGACCCAGTACTTC. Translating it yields CASSLLGVAGGFETQYF.

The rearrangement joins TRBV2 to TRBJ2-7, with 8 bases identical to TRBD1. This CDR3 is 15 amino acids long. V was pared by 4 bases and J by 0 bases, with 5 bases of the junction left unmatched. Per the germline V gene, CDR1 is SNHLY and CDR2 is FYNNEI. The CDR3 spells CASSGTGTVSYEQYF. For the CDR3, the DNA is TGTGCCAGCAGTGGGACAGGGACCGTCTCCTACGAGCAGTACTTC.

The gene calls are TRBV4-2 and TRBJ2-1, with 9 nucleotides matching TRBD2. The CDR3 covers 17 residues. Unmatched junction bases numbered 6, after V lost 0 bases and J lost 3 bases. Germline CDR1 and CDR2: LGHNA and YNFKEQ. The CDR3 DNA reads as TGTGCCAGCAGCCAAGATGGCCTAGCGGGGAACTACAATGAGCAGTTCTTC. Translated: CASSQDGLAGNYNEQFF.

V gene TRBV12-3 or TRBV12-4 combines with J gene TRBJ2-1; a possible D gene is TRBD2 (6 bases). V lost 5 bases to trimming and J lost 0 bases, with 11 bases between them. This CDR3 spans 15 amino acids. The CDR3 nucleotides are TGTGCCAGCAGTCCTCCGGGAGTCTCCTACAATGAGCAGTTCTTC. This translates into CASSPPGVSYNEQFF.